The sequence of this T cell receptor (beta chain) was determined in a study of blood T cell repertoires in COVID-19. Some clones are missing from TCRdb's copy, which holds only in-frame ones; the method was immunoSEQ multiplex PCR. Here the sample spans about 170,000 clones, 80% to 90% being singletons. The length of the CDR3 is 14 residues. Germline V gene lookup returns CDR1 SGHRS and CDR2 YFSETQ. The trim removed 5 bases at V and 5 bases at J, leaving 6 bases unmatched. The chain joins TRBV5-1 to TRBJ2-5, with TRBD2 matching over 10 bases. This receptor was identified in an elderly woman with COVID-19, enrolled during active disease. Sequencing was done on a sample of peripheral blood. The CDR3 loop is CASRASGSWETQYF. In nucleotides, the CDR3 is TGCGCCAGCAGGGCTAGCGGGAGCTGGGAGACCCAGTACTTC.